These 30 T cell receptor beta chains were all obtained from the same sample, sequenced in a study of cytomegalovirus exposure and HLA in healthy donors. PCR employed 60 Vbeta and 13 Jbeta primers. The assay was immunoSEQ multiplex PCR, and TCRdb's table has in-frame clones only and misses some. The top ten hold around a tenth of the sample, which has over 150,000 clones, over 70% seen once. The source material was PBMCs. Receptor source: a man between 18 and 35 years old in good health and CMV-seropositive.

The chain has TRBV6-6 and TRBJ1-4; TRBD1 agrees at 8 bases. Germline values: CDR1 MNHNY, CDR2 SVGAGI (reference sequence). The CDR3 covers 15 residues. Trimming took 4 bases from V and 0 from J; bases not matched to a gene: 1. DNA for the CDR3: TGTGCCAGCAGTTCACAGGGGGCAACTAATGAAAAACTGTTTTTT. This gives the protein CASSSQGATNEKLFF.

This clone appeared a few times. The V call is TRBV19, the J call TRBJ2-3; D ambiguous. This CDR3 spans 14 amino acids. Trimming removed 1 base from V and 0 bases from J, with 5 bases in between. The V gene's germline CDR1 is LNHDA and CDR2 SQIVND (reference sequence). CDR3 loop: CASSIVQSTDTQYF. The CDR3 DNA reads TGTGCCAGTAGTATAGTTCAGAGCACAGATACGCAGTATTTT.

This clone was seen only a few times. The chain combines TRBV19 with TRBJ1-2; D possibly corresponds to TRBD1 (5 bases). V lost 6 bases and J 5 bases, leaving 16 bases between the germline ends. CDR3 length: 14 residues. Germline values: CDR1 LNHDA, CDR2 SQIVND (reference sequence). As DNA, the CDR3 is TGTGCCAGTAGGATCCAGGGCTCCCAATATGGCTACACCTTC. It specifies CASRIQGSQYGYTF.

This clone was seen a few times. This sequence joins TRBV5-8 and TRBJ2-7, with TRBD2 identical over 14 bases. The germline V gene encodes CDR1 SGHTS and CDR2 YDEGEE. The CDR3 runs to 18 residues. Trimming cost V 6 bases and J 4 bases; bases outside gene matches: 15. The CDR3 spells CASTTTRLAGGPSYEQYF. CDR3 in DNA: TGTGCCAGCACCACAACCCGACTAGCGGGAGGGCCCTCATACGAGCAGTACTTC.

The table lists this clone with a count of one. The rearrangement uses TRBV10-2 and TRBJ2-2; 11 bases fit TRBD2. CDR1 WSHSY and CDR2 SAAADI come from the germline V gene. The trim removed 2 bases at V and 1 base at J, leaving 6 bases unmatched. This CDR3 contains 18 residues. As DNA, the CDR3 is TGCGCCAGCAGTGAGAGGCTAGCGGGAGGAGGGAACACCGGGGAGCTGTTTTTT. Its translation: CASSERLAGGGNTGELFF.

The chain couples TRBV15 to TRBJ1-1, with 7 bases fitting TRBD1. The CDR3 consists of 15 residues. CDR1 and CDR2 (germline): LNHNV, YYDKDF (reference sequence). V lost 0 bases and J lost 3; bases outside the gene matches: 4. CDR3 region: CATSRDRDRDTEAFF. Here the CDR3 DNA reads TGTGCCACCAGCAGAGATCGAGACAGGGACACTGAAGCTTTCTTT.

V is TRBV25-1 and J is TRBJ2-2; TRBD1 aligns across 8 bases. V shed 3 bases and J 1 base; nucleotides not matched to a gene: 1. The CDR3 consists of 15 residues. From germline, CDR1 is MGHDK and CDR2 SYGVNS. CDR3 loop: CASSEDRVNTGELFF. The CDR3 DNA is TGTGCCAGCAGTGAGGACAGGGTGAACACCGGGGAGCTGTTTTTT.

The gene calls are TRBV7-2 and TRBJ2-1; TRBD1 agrees at 7 bases. J lost 0 bases, V lost 3 bases, and 2 bases had no gene match. Germline V CDR1 and CDR2: SGHTA, FQGNSA. This CDR3 is built from 15 residues. The CDR3 coding sequence is TGTGCCAGCAGCTTTAGACAGGGCTCCTACAATGAGCAGTTCTTC. It codes for CASSFRQGSYNEQFF.

J is TRBJ2-1 and V is TRBV7-9, with 10 bases lining up with TRBD1. This CDR3 region has 18 residues. CDR1 is SEHNR, CDR2 FQNEAQ, per germline (reference sequence). The V and J ends lost 0 bases and 5 bases, in that order; junction bases with no gene match: 10. The CDR3 loop is CASSLARSLGTGDNEQFF. The CDR3 DNA sequence: TGTGCCAGCAGCTTAGCTAGGTCCCTCGGGACAGGGGACAATGAGCAGTTCTTC. Looking up the rest from reference TRBV7-9 and TRBJ2-1 gives the full variable domain: DTGVSQNPRHKITKRGQNVTFRCDPISEHNRLYWYRQTLGQGPEFLTYFQNEAQLEKSRLLSDRFSAERPKGSFSTLEIQRTEQGDSAMYLCASSLARSLGTGDNEQFFGPGTRLTVL.

The chain carries TRBV5-8 and TRBJ1-4; a possible D gene is TRBD1 (6 bases). Germline CDR1 is SGHTS and CDR2 is YDEGEE. CDR3 size: 14 residues. Trimming took 3 bases from V and 1 from J, leaving 7 bases between them. The CDR3 bases are TGTGCCAGCAGCTCACAGGGAACTAATGAAAAACTGTTTTTT. Translated: CASSSQGTNEKLFF. Complete variable domain (other parts from reference TRBV5-8 and TRBJ1-4): EAGVTQSPTHLIKTRGQQATLRCSPISGHTSVYWYQQALGLGLQFLLWYDEGEERNRGNFPPRFSGRQFPNYSSELNVNALELEDSALYLCASSSQGTNEKLFFGSGTQLSVL.

The V and J genes are TRBV15 and TRBJ2-1; TRBD2 aligns across 15 bases. Unmatched junction bases numbered 15, after V lost 7 bases and J lost 8 bases. The CDR3 is made up of 18 amino acids. Germline V gives CDR1 LNHNV, CDR2 YYDKDF (reference sequence). The CDR3 region is CATTPGLAGGLIRDEQFF. The CDR3 DNA is TGTGCCACCACCCCGGGACTAGCGGGAGGCCTGATTAGGGATGAGCAGTTCTTC.

This sequence joins TRBV4-3 and TRBJ2-5; the match to TRBD2 covers 12 bases. The V gene end was trimmed by 0 bases and the J gene end by 0 bases; junction bases not matched to a gene: 2. The CDR3 has 17 residues. Germline lookup yields CDR1 LGHNA and CDR2 YSLEER. This chain's CDR3 is CASSQDTSGGYQETQYF. For the CDR3, the DNA is TGCGCCAGCAGCCAAGATACTAGCGGGGGGTACCAAGAGACCCAGTACTTC.

The genes are TRBV19 and TRBJ2-7; D is possibly TRBD1 (5 bases). Trimming removed 1 base from V and 6 bases from J, with 7 bases in between. The CDR3 is made up of 12 amino acids. CDR1 and CDR2 (germline): LNHDA, SQIVND (reference sequence). The CDR3 loop reads CASSIVGAEQYF. CDR3 nucleotides: TGTGCCAGTAGTATAGTTGGGGCCGAGCAGTACTTC.

J is TRBJ1-4 and V is TRBV7-6, with a possible D match to TRBD1 (5 bases). There are 14 residues in the CDR3. V lost 3 bases, J lost 8 bases, and 13 bases lay in between. CDR1 SGHVS and CDR2 FNYEAQ come from the germline V gene. CDR3 in amino acids: CASSFQGGREKLFF. The CDR3 DNA reads TGTGCCAGCAGCTTTCAGGGAGGAAGGGAAAAACTGTTTTTT.

This chain links TRBV9 with TRBJ2-1, with D possibly matching TRBD2 (5 bases). This CDR3 is 15 amino acids long. The V and J ends lost 1 base and 8 bases respectively, with 16 bases between them. In germline, CDR1 is SGDLS, CDR2 YYNGEE. The CDR3: CASSVSSASRDEQFF. In nucleotides, the CDR3 is TGTGCCAGCAGCGTATCCTCGGCCTCGCGGGATGAGCAGTTCTTC.

This clone was observed a few times. The chain joins TRBV14 to TRBJ1-5; 7 bases align to TRBD1. The CDR3 has 13 amino acids. After removal of 3 bases from V and 4 bases from J, the junction contained 0 bases not matched to a gene. CDR1 and CDR2 from the germline V gene are SGHDN and FVKESK. CDR3 bases: TGTGCCAGCAGCCAGACAGGGAATCAGCCCCAGCATTTT. It encodes CASSQTGNQPQHF.

The J gene is TRBJ1-1, the V gene TRBV7-9, with 9 nucleotides matching TRBD1. The junction had 10 bases not matched to a gene; V was cut back by 5 bases and J by 6 bases. Germline V gives CDR1 SEHNR, CDR2 FQNEAQ (reference sequence). The length of the CDR3 is 15 residues. The CDR3 DNA follows: TGTGCCAGCAGCCAATGGACAGGGGCGTCATCTGAAGCTTTCTTT. Translation gives CASSQWTGASSEAFF.

The chain carries TRBV29-1 and TRBJ2-5, with TRBD2 identical over 10 bases. Germline lookup yields CDR1 SQVTM and CDR2 ANQGSEA. Germline trimming cut 0 bases from V and 5 bases from J; bases unmatched to any gene: 0. CDR3 length equals 13 residues. Here the CDR3 DNA reads TGCAGCGTTGAAGAGACTAGCGGGGAGACCCAGTACTTC. Translating it yields CSVEETSGETQYF.

This clone was seen just once. The chain has TRBV30 and TRBJ1-2; D unresolved. The CDR3 sequence is 12 residues long. Trimming stripped 5 bases from V and 4 bases from J, with 11 bases between. Germline V gives CDR1 GTSNPN, CDR2 SVGIG (reference sequence). The CDR3 reads CAWARRIYGYTF. The CDR3 DNA sequence: TGTGCCTGGGCAAGGAGAATCTATGGCTACACCTTC.

This rearrangement joins TRBV27 to TRBJ2-7, with 11 bases that match TRBD2. Germline trimming cut 0 bases from V and 7 bases from J; bases unmatched to any gene: 5. This CDR3 has 15 amino acids. Germline assignment: CDR1 MNHEY and CDR2 SMNVEV (reference sequence). CDR3 loop: CASSLSGLAGGEQYF. The CDR3 region has the DNA TGTGCCAGCAGTTTATCTGGGCTAGCGGGGGGTGAGCAGTACTTC.

The chain links TRBV9 to TRBJ2-2, with D possibly being TRBD2 (7 bases). CDR1 is SGDLS, CDR2 YYNGEE, per germline. The CDR3 has 16 residues. V shed 4 bases and J shed 0 bases, with 13 bases lying between them. The CDR3 sequence: CASSPGEGTNTGELFF. In nucleotides, the CDR3 is TGTGCCAGCAGCCCAGGGGAGGGGACGAACACCGGGGAGCTGTTTTTT. The full variable domain, completed using reference TRBV9 and TRBJ2-2, is DSGVTQTPKHLITATGQRVTLRCSPRSGDLSVYWYQQSLDQGLQFLIQYYNGEERAKGNILERFSAQQFPDLHSELNLSSLELGDSALYFCASSPGEGTNTGELFFGEGSRLTVL.

To note about this clone: A read error may explain this, as a much larger clone is one base away. The sample has other DNA sequences that encode this CDR3 too. The rearrangement links TRBV25-1 to TRBJ2-3; tentatively, D is TRBD2 (6 bases). CDR3 size: 15 residues. Trimming stripped 11 bases from V and 0 bases from J, with 18 bases between. In germline, CDR1 is MGHDK, CDR2 SYGVNS. DNA of the CDR3: TGTGCCCGCGCCCGCCGCGGGGTCAGCACAGATACGCAGTATTTT. This sequence encodes CARARRGVSTDTQYF.

The genes are TRBV4-3 and TRBJ1-6; unclear D gene. This CDR3 has 17 amino acids. Trimming cost V 0 bases and J 6 bases, with 15 bases left between them. Germline V lookup: CDR1 LGHNA, CDR2 YSLEER. The CDR3 is CASSQDQPGLTNSPLHF. The CDR3 DNA reads TGCGCCAGCAGCCAAGATCAGCCCGGACTTACTAATTCACCCCTCCACTTT.

The genes are TRBV7-2 and TRBJ2-1, with 8 bases matching TRBD2. J was trimmed by 2 bases and V by 5 bases; bases with no gene match: 5. Germline-derived CDR1 and CDR2 are SGHTA and FQGNSA. This CDR3 has 15 amino acids. The CDR3 sequence: CASSPLAGAYNEQFF. In nucleotides, the CDR3 is TGTGCCAGCAGCCCTCTAGCGGGTGCCTACAATGAGCAGTTCTTC.

V usage is TRBV13 and J usage is TRBJ1-1, with 9 bases that match TRBD1. Looked up from germline, CDR1 is PRHDT and CDR2 is FYEKMQ (reference sequence). Unmatched junction bases numbered 6, after V lost 5 bases and J lost 5 bases. The CDR3 contains 14 residues. The CDR3 bases are TGTGCCAGCAGCGCCGGGACAGGGAGAACTGAAGCTTTCTTT. Encoded protein: CASSAGTGRTEAFF.

The chain employs TRBV25-1 and TRBJ2-3, with D perhaps matching TRBD1 (5 bases). V was trimmed by 5 bases and J by 3 bases, leaving 18 bases between them. The CDR3 extends over 16 amino acids. Germline V gene lookup returns CDR1 MGHDK and CDR2 SYGVNS. CDR3 sequence: CASSPRQGAVTDTQYF. DNA of the CDR3: TGTGCCAGCAGTCCTCGCCAGGGCGCAGTAACAGATACGCAGTATTTT. Filled out from reference TRBV25-1 and TRBJ2-3, the complete variable domain reads EADIYQTPRYLVIGTGKKITLECSQTMGHDKMYWYQQDPGMELHLIHYSYGVNSTEKGDLSSESTVSRIRTEHFPLTLESARPSHTSQYLCASSPRQGAVTDTQYFGPGTRLTVL.

The V and J genes are TRBV18 and TRBJ2-2; D is possibly TRBD2 (5 bases). Germline V gives CDR1 KGHSH, CDR2 LQKENI. This CDR3 has 15 residues. Trimming cost V 5 bases and J 7 bases, with 17 bases left between them. The CDR3 region is CASSGRASEGGELFF. CDR3 nucleotide sequence: TGTGCCAGCTCAGGCCGGGCCTCCGAGGGCGGGGAGCTGTTTTTT.

The chain employs TRBV5-1 and TRBJ2-3; maybe TRBD1 (5 bases). The CDR3 has 17 amino acids. Germline CDR1 is SGHRS and CDR2 is YFSETQ. V lost 4 bases and J 2 bases, leaving 20 bases between the germline ends. CDR3 DNA sequence: TGCGCCAGCAGCCCGAATGTTTTGACAGCACTCACAGATACGCAGTATTTT. It is translated as CASSPNVLTALTDTQYF.

The J gene is TRBJ2-2, the V gene TRBV6-5, with D perhaps matching TRBD1 (6 bases). Trimming removed 6 bases at V and 8 bases at J, with 16 bases between. CDR1 and CDR2 from the germline V gene are MNHEY and SVGAGI. The CDR3 extends over 14 amino acids. CDR3 in amino acids: CASSRVRGYGELFF. Here the CDR3 DNA reads TGTGCCAGCAGCCGCGTTAGGGGGTATGGGGAGCTGTTTTTT.

The chain combines TRBV7-9 with TRBJ2-7, with TRBD2 matching over 15 bases. CDR1 is SEHNR, CDR2 FQNEAQ, per germline (reference sequence). V shed 6 bases and J 0 bases; nucleotides not matched to a gene: 6. CDR3 size: 17 residues. The CDR3 DNA reads as TGTGCCAGCAGTCCGGGACTAGCGGGGGGCAACTCCTACGAGCAGTACTTC. Translated: CASSPGLAGGNSYEQYF.